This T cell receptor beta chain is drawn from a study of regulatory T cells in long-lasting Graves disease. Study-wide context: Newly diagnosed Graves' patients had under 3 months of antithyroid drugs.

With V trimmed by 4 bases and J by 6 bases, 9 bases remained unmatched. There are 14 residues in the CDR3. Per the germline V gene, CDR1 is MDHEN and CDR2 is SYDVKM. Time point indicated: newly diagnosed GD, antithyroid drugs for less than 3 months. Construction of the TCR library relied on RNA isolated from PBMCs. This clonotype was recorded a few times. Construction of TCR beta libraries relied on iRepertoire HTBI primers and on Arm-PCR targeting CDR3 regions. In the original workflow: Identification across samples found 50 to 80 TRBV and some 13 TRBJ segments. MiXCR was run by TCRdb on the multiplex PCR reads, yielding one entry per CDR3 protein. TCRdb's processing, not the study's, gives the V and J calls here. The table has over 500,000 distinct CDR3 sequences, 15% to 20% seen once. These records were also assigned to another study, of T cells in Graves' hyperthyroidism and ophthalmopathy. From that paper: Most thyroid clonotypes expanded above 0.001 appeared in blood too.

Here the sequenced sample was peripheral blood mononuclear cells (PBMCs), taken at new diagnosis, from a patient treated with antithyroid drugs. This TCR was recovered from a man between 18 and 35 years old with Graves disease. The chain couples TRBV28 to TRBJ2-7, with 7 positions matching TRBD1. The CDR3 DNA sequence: TGTGCCAGCAGTTCCGGGACAGCCCTCGTCGAGCAGTACTTC. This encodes CASSSGTALVEQYF.